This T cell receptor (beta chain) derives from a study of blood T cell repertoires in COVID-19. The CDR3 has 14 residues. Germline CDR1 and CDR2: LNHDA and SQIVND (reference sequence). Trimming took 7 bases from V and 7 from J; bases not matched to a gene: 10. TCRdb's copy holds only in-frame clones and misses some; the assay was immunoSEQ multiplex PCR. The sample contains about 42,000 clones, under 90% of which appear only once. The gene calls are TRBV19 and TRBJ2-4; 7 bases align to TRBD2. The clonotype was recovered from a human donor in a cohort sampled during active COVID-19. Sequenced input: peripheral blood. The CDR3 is CASKLGGTGNIQYF. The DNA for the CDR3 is TGTGCCAGTAAACTCGGGGGGACGGGTAACATTCAGTACTTC.